A single sample gave rise to the 13 T cell receptor beta chains below, sequenced in a study of blood T cell repertoires in COVID-19. Clones were sequenced by immunoSEQ multiplex PCR, and TCRdb holds only the in-frame ones, with some missing. The repertoire holds about 150,000 clones, with about 91% as singletons. Sequences were obtained from peripheral blood. These receptors originate from a woman in her forties or fifties with acute or convalescent COVID-19.

This clone was picked up one time. The chain couples TRBV10-3 to TRBJ2-7; D uncertain. The V and J ends lost 5 bases and 4 bases respectively, with 9 bases between them. The CDR3 loop spans 12 amino acids. Germline V lookup: CDR1 ENHRY, CDR2 SYGVKD. The CDR3 reads CAISIQRYEQYF. CDR3 in DNA: TGTGCCATCAGTATACAGAGATACGAGCAGTACTTC.

The chain links TRBV15 to TRBJ1-1; a possible D gene is TRBD1 (5 bases). This CDR3 is 15 amino acids long. V was shortened by 1 base and J by 2 bases, with 11 bases between the two germline ends. The V gene's germline CDR1 is LNHNV and CDR2 YYDKDF (reference sequence). The DNA for the CDR3 is TGTGCCACCAGCAGAGTAGTAGGGGCCAACACTGAAGCTTTCTTT. This gives the protein CATSRVVGANTEAFF.

This chain links TRBV11-2 with TRBJ1-2, with TRBD1 matching 8 bases. The length of the CDR3 is 14 residues. Losses at the gene ends were 4 bases for V and 5 bases for J; bases not matched to a gene: 6. The V gene's germline CDR1 is SGHAT and CDR2 FQNNGV. The CDR3 spells CASSSAGTGYGYTF. CDR3 in DNA: TGTGCCAGCAGCTCGGCCGGGACAGGTTATGGCTACACCTTC.

This clone appeared a few times. The gene calls are TRBV7-9 and TRBJ1-1; D call uncertain. V was cut by 6 bases and J by 0 bases, with 11 bases left in between. The CDR3 length is 14 residues. In germline, CDR1 is SEHNR, CDR2 FQNEAQ (reference sequence). The CDR3 sequence: CASRPVDLNTEAFF. The CDR3 DNA reads TGTGCCAGCAGACCGGTCGATTTGAACACTGAAGCTTTCTTT.

The chain couples TRBV12-3 or TRBV12-4 to TRBJ2-1; D ambiguous. This CDR3 is 11 amino acids long. V was shortened by 5 bases and J by 5 bases, with 4 bases between the two germline ends. The CDR3 DNA follows: TGTGCCAGCAGTGCAGACAATGAGCAGTTCTTC. Protein sequence: CASSADNEQFF.

This clone occurred once. This chain links TRBV10-1 with TRBJ1-5; 8 bases are shared with TRBD1. This CDR3 comprises 12 residues. V lost 9 bases, J lost 7 bases, and 5 bases stayed unmatched. Germline V gene sequence: CDR1 WNHNN, CDR2 SYGVQD (reference sequence). CDR3 in amino acids: CARTGENQPQHF. DNA for the CDR3: TGCGCCAGGACAGGGGAAAACCAGCCCCAGCATTTT.

This clone has only one observation. The rearrangement joins TRBV4-2 to TRBJ1-4, with 8 positions matching TRBD1. Germline trimming cut 4 bases from V and 8 bases from J; bases unmatched to any gene: 6. The CDR3 is made up of 14 amino acids. Germline CDR1 LGHNA, CDR2 YNFKEQ. In DNA form, the CDR3 reads TGTGCCAGCAGCCCAGGGACAGGTGGAGAAAAACTGTTTTTT. Its protein product is CASSPGTGGEKLFF.

The chain joins TRBV9 to TRBJ1-6; maybe TRBD1 (5 bases). Per the germline V gene, CDR1 is SGDLS and CDR2 is YYNGEE. The CDR3 totals 15 residues. The V end lost 4 bases, the J end lost 3 bases, and 11 bases lay between the germline ends. This CDR3 is CASSFQGYYNSPLHF. CDR3 nucleotide sequence: TGTGCCAGCAGCTTCCAGGGTTACTATAATTCACCCCTCCACTTT. The full variable domain, its missing parts supplied by reference TRBV9 and TRBJ1-6, is DSGVTQTPKHLITATGQRVTLRCSPRSGDLSVYWYQQSLDQGLQFLIQYYNGEERAKGNILERFSAQQFPDLHSELNLSSLELGDSALYFCASSFQGYYNSPLHFGNGTRLTVT.

This clone was observed a handful of times. The genes are TRBV2 and TRBJ2-3; TRBD2 aligns across 7 bases. The CDR3 totals 16 residues. Germline V gene sequence: CDR1 SNHLY, CDR2 FYNNEI. V lost 8 bases, J lost 1 base, and 12 bases stayed unmatched. The CDR3 region has the DNA TGTGCCAGCGGAGGGCAGCGGGGTTGGGGCACAGATACGCAGTATTTT. Residues: CASGGQRGWGTDTQYF.

This clone came up once. This chain links TRBV2 with TRBJ1-2; possible D gene TRBD1, 5 bases. Trimming stripped 2 bases from V and 4 bases from J, with 11 bases between. The CDR3 covers 14 residues. Germline assignment: CDR1 SNHLY and CDR2 FYNNEI. CDR3 sequence (DNA): TGTGCCAGCAGTGAATTCGCAGGGCCCTATGGCTACACCTTC. Residues: CASSEFAGPYGYTF. The full variable domain, completed using reference TRBV2 and TRBJ1-2, is EPEVTQTPSHQVTQMGQEVILRCVPISNHLYFYWYRQILGQKVEFLVSFYNNEISEKSEIFDDQFSVERPDGSNFTLKIRSTKLEDSAMYFCASSEFAGPYGYTFGSGTRLTVV.

The genes are TRBV9 and TRBJ1-4, with 8 bases that match TRBD1. Trimming took 4 bases from V and 7 from J; bases not matched to a gene: 15. CDR1 is SGDLS, CDR2 YYNGEE, per germline. There are 17 residues in the CDR3. The CDR3 sequence is CASSSLKAGQGFEKLFF. Here the CDR3 DNA reads TGTGCCAGCAGCTCCCTAAAGGCAGGACAGGGTTTTGAAAAACTGTTTTTT.

The chain combines TRBV7-3 with TRBJ2-1; maybe TRBD2 (6 bases). Trimming removed 0 bases from V and 7 bases from J, with 10 bases in between. The CDR3 extends over 14 amino acids. Per the germline V gene, CDR1 is SGHTA and CDR2 is FQGTGA. CDR3 sequence (DNA): TGTGCCAGCAGCTTAACACGGGAGAAAAATGAGCAGTTCTTC. This translates into CASSLTREKNEQFF. Looking up the rest from reference TRBV7-3 and TRBJ2-1 gives the full variable domain: GAGVSQTPSNKVTEKGKYVELRCDPISGHTALYWYRQSLGQGPEFLIYFQGTGAADDSGLPNDRFFAVRPEGSVSTLKIQRTERGDSAVYLCASSLTREKNEQFFGPGTRLTVL.

CDR3 sequence: CASSLRGSYGYTF. In DNA form, the CDR3 reads TGTGCCAGCAGCCTCAGGGGAAGCTATGGCTACACCTTC. The rearrangement links TRBV12-3 or TRBV12-4 to TRBJ1-2; D possibly corresponds to TRBD1 (6 bases). The length of the CDR3 is 13 residues. The V gene lost 6 bases and the J gene lost 4 bases, with 12 bases spanning the gap.